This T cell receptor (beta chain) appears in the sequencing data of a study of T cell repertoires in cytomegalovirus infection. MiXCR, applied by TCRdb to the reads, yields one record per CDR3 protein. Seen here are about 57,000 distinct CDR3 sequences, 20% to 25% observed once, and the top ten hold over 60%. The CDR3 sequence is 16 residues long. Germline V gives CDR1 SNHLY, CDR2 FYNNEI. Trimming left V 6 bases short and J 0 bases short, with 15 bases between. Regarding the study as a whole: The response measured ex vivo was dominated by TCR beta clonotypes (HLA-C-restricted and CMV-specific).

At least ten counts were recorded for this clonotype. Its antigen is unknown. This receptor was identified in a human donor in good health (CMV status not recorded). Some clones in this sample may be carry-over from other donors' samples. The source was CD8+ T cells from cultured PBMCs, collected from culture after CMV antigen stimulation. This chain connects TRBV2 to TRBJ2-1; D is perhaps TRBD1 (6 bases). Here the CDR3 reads CASSAGQFSSYNEQFF. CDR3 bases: TGTGCCAGCAGCGCAGGACAGTTTAGCTCCTACAATGAGCAGTTCTTC.